This T cell receptor (beta chain) was found in a study of CXCR3-negative and CXCR3-positive naive CD8 T cells. The CDR3 sequence is 12 residues long. Looked up from germline, CDR1 is SQVTM and CDR2 is ANQGSEA. All TRB cDNA libraries came from 5' RACE performed with UMI labels. TCRdb reprocessed the 5' RACE reads and reports one entry per CDR3 protein, with no DNA. The sample table includes roughly 40,000 distinct CDR3 sequences. Sequenced material: naive CXCR3- CD8+ T cells from blood. Subset reported: CD45RO-CCR7+CD27+CD95- naive CD8+ T cells lacking CXCR3 (TNR3-). This TCR came from a human donor in good health. Some clones in this sample may be carry-over from other donors' samples. The rearrangement joins TRBV29-1 to TRBJ1-2; the D gene TCRdb calls, TRBD1, cannot be checked with no DNA. The CDR3 sequence: CSVPGNFYGYTF.